This T cell receptor (beta chain) emerged from a study of OX40 agonist ivuxolimab in advanced cancers. The study, taken as a whole, reports: Partial responders dosed at 0.1-3.0 mg/kg displayed clonal expansion ranking among the lowest.

The CDR3 runs 17 residues. Germline V gene lookup returns CDR1 MGHRA and CDR2 YSYEKL. The V end lost 5 bases, the J end lost 5 bases, and 24 bases lay between the germline ends. Produced via immunoSEQ multiplex PCR; TCRdb's table is partial and in-frame only. In the table there are more than 45,000 clones, nearly 90% of which are singletons. On this clone itself: The antigen remains undetermined.

The chain is built from TRBV4-1 and TRBJ1-1; possibly TRBD1 for D (5 bases). This sequence originates from an adult with an advanced solid tumor such as melanoma, head and neck, liver or kidney cancer. This sample comprised CD4+ or CD8+ T cells sorted from blood, obtained in a trial of the OX40 agonist ivuxolimab. CDR3 loop: CASSSQSVTGTRTEAFF. In nucleotides, the CDR3 is TGCGCCAGCAGCAGCCAATCCGTTACCGGGACGAGGACTGAAGCTTTCTTT.